The source of this T cell receptor (beta chain) is a study of Ad26.COV2.S vaccination and SARS-CoV-2 variants. Across the study: In the study, Ad26.COV2.S was injected intramuscularly once, or twice 56 days apart.

Study-wide results and caveats: Comparable non-spike TCR breadth was observed in vaccine and placebo recipients.

TCRdb keeps only in-frame clones here, not all; method: immunoSEQ multiplex PCR. The table shows about 420,000 clones, with approximately 87% occurring only once. Trimming pared 1 base from V and 5 bases from J, leaving 15 bases between. The V gene's germline CDR1 is SGDLS and CDR2 YYNGEE. This CDR3 comprises 15 residues. The treatment here: roughly 19 received Ad26.COV2.S at low or high dose, single or two shots; 5 received placebo; per-sample allocation not given. The samples were gathered on day 63 after the first injection of vaccine or placebo. Boston supplied an adult donor aged 18-55 years. Spike of the Wuhan-strain SARS-CoV-2 was expressed by an Ad26 vector, which formed the vaccine. A word on this clone: Its specificity is not known.

Sample: peripheral blood, taken in a trial of Ad26.COV2.S vaccine versus placebo. The receptor's source is a person between 18 and 65 years old who received the Ad26.COV2.S COVID-19 vaccine or a placebo. This chain connects TRBV9 to TRBJ2-5; maybe TRBD2 (6 bases). CDR3 sequence (DNA): TGTGCCAGCAGCGTATACGCGGGGCGTGGGGAGACCCAGTACTTC. Translated: CASSVYAGRGETQYF.